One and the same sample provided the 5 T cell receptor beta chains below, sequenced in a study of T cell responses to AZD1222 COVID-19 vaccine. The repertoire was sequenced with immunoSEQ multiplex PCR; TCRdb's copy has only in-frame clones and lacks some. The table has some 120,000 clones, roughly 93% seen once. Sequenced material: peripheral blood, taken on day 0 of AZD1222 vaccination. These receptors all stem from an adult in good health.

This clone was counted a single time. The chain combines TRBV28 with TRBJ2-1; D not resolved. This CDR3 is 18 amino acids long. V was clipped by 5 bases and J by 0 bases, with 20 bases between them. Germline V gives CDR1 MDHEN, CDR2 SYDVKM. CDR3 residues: CASSLPDGLRSSYNEQFF. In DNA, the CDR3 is TGTGCCAGCAGTCTCCCGGACGGGCTCAGGAGCTCCTACAATGAGCAGTTCTTC.

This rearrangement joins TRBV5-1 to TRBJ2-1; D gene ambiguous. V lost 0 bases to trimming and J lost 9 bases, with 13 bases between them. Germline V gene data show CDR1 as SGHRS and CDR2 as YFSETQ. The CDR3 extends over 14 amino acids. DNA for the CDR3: TGCGCCAGCAGCTTGGATACAGTCTCCAGTGAGCAGTTCTTC. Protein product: CASSLDTVSSEQFF.

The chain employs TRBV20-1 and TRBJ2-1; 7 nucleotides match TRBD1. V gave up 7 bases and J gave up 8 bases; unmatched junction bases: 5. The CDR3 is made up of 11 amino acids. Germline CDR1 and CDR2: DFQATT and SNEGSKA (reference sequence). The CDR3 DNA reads TGCAGTGGGACAGGTTCTCATGAGCAGTTCTTC. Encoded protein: CSGTGSHEQFF.

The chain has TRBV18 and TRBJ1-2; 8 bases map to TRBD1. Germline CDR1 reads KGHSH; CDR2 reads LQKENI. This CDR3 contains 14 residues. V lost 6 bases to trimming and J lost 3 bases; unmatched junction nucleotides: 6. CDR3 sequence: CASSGQGKDYGYTF. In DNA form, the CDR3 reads TGTGCCAGCTCCGGACAGGGCAAGGACTATGGCTACACCTTC.

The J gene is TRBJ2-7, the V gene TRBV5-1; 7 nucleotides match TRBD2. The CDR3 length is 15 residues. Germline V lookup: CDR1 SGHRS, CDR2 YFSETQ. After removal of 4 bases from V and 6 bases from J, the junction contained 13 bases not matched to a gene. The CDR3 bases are TGCGCCAGCAGCCCCTTTTTTGGACTAGAGGGCGAGCAGTACTTC. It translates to CASSPFFGLEGEQYF.